There are many counts of the clone carrying this TCR beta chain. The V gene's germline CDR1 is SQVTM and CDR2 ANQGSEA. V lost 5 bases, J lost 3 bases, and 10 bases lay in between. This CDR3 contains 12 residues. Each CDR3 protein is one row after TCRdb ran MiXCR on the RT-PCR reads. The table lists approximately 720,000 distinct CDR3 sequences, 13% to 15% of them singletons. The source material was memory CD4+ T cells from blood. The receptor's source is a female donor in good health, serving as a healthy control. The chain links TRBV29-1 to TRBJ1-2, with D possibly being TRBD1 (5 bases). The CDR3 here is CSVYQGDYGYTF. In nucleotides, the CDR3 is TGCAGCGTTTATCAGGGAGACTATGGCTACACCTTC. Drawing the rest from reference TRBV29-1 and TRBJ1-2, the complete variable domain is SAVISQKPSRDICQRGTSLTIQCQVDSQVTMMFWYRQQPGQSLTLIATANQGSEATYESGFVIDKFPISRPNLTFSTLTVSNMSPEDSSIYLCSVYQGDYGYTFGSGTRLTVV.